This TCR beta chain emerged from a study of tumor-infiltrating lymphocytes in primary liver carcinoma. Total RNA (approximately 500 ng) served as template for TCR beta cDNA synthesis primed by a constant-region primer. Library construction for TCR beta comprised three nested multiplex PCR rounds performed with slightly modified ARM-PCR. Each of the first two PCR rounds ran nine to ten cycles with TRBV1-TRBV30 forward and C-beta reverse primers. TCRdb re-analysed the multiplex PCR reads in MiXCR, keeping a single row per CDR3 protein. Of 50,000 to 70,000 distinct CDR3 sequences in the sample, 60% to 85% were seen once. The source material, about 19-30 mg of unsorted bulk tissue, was used to co-extract RNA and DNA. The germline V gene has CDR1 KGHDR and CDR2 SFDVKD. The CDR3 covers 15 residues. V was clipped by 6 bases and J by 0 bases, with 10 bases between them.

Sequencing used liver tumor tissue from sampling region 2. Subset denoted: tumor region T2, inferior pole. The sequence was obtained from a man aged 35 to 55 with primary liver carcinoma and hepatitis B virus infection. The chain employs TRBV24-1 and TRBJ2-2; D is uncertain. This CDR3 reads CATSPIGTNTGELFF. The CDR3, as DNA: TGTGCCACCAGTCCTATAGGGACGAACACCGGGGAGCTGTTTTTT.